Sequencing of this TCR beta chain was carried out in a study of persistence of HIV-infected CD4 T cells. Turning to the study itself: Suppressive ART had lasted a median of about eight years.

Anti-CD3/anti-CD28 beads served as a nonspecific positive control stimulus. Responding CD4+ T cells were sorted by upregulation of both CD40 ligand and CD69. Undetectable plasma HIV-1 RNA below 50 copies/mL lasted at least 4 years. Donors had CD4+ T cell counts above 400 cells/uL and were CMV-seropositive. The immunoSEQ assay was version 4, run in survey mode. Template was genomic DNA at 10 ng/uL, with up to 1 ug used per sample. Measured with immunoSEQ multiplex PCR; TCRdb has only the in-frame clones, and not every one. The table has 40,000 to 55,000 clones, approximately 90% seen once; the top ten hold roughly 0.45%. Looked up from germline, CDR1 is MNHEY and CDR2 is SVGAGI. V dropped 6 bases and J dropped 5 bases, with 13 bases sitting between them. There are 13 residues in the CDR3. Remarks on this clone: The antigen is not known.

The clonotype originates from an adult woman with HIV who was CMV-seropositive. This sequence joins TRBV6-5 and TRBJ1-1, with a possible D match to TRBD1 (5 bases). The sample here was CD4+ T cells sorted from PBMCs after approximately 18-hour stimulation, taken from a patient who received antiretroviral therapy. The CDR3 region has the DNA TGTGCCAGCAGGTACAGGTGGGGAACTGAAGCTTTCTTT. Encoded protein: CASRYRWGTEAFF.